This T cell receptor beta chain appears in the sequencing data of a study of T-cell memory formation after mild COVID-19. The germline V and J ends were trimmed by 0 bases and 3 bases, with 11 bases remaining between them. Germline V CDR1 and CDR2: LGHDT, YNNKEL (reference sequence). CDR3 length: 15 amino acids. Notes on the study in general: Prior to infection, memory already included some responding clones, suggesting cross-reactive memory joined.

This clonotype has a count of ten or more. No antigen is known for it. The 5'RACE method, run with constant-segment primers, produced TCR alpha and TCR beta cDNA libraries (carrying sample barcodes and UMIs). TCRdb re-called the 5' RACE reads with MiXCR, one entry per CDR3 protein. The table lists some 88,000 distinct CDR3 sequences, roughly 25% of them singletons. This clonotype was obtained from a man aged 18 to 29 who had mild COVID-19 (a few samples of this study predate the infection). Cell type and time point are not known. What was sequenced was PBMCs or a T cell subset sorted from them (not recorded which). The chain joins TRBV3-1 to TRBJ1-1, with unresolved D. The CDR3 region is CASSQENYRYTEAFF. The CDR3 bases are TGTGCCAGCAGCCAAGAAAACTACAGATACACTGAAGCTTTCTTT.